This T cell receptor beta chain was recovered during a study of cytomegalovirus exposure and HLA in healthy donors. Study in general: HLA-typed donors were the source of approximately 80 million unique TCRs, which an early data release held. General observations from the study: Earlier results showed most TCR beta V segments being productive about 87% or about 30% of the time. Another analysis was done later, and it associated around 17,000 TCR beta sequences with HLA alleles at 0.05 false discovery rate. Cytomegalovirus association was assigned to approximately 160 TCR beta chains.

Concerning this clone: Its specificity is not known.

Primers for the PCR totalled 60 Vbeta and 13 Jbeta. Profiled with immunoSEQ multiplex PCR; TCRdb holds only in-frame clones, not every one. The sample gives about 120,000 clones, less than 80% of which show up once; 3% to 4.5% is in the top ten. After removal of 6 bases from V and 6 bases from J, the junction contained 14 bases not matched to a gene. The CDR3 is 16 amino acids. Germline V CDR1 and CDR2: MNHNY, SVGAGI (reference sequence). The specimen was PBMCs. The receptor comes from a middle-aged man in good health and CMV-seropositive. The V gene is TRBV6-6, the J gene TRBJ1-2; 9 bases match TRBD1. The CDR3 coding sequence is TGTGCCAGCAGGACCGGACAGGGGTTATCCGAGGATGGCTACACCTTC. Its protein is CASRTGQGLSEDGYTF.